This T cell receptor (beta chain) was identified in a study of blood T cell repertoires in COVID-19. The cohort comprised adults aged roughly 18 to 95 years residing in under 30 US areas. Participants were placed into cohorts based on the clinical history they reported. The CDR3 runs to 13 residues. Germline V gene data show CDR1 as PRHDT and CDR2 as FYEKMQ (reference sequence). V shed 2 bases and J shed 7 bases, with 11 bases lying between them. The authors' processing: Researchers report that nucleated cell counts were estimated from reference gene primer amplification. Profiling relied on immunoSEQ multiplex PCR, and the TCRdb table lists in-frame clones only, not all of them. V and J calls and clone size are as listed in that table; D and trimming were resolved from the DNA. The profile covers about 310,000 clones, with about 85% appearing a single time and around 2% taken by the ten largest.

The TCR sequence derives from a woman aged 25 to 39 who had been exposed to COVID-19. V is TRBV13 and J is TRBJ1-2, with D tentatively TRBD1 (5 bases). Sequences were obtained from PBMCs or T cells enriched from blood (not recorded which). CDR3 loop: CASSLRGKSGYTF. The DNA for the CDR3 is TGTGCCAGCAGCTTAAGGGGTAAGAGTGGCTACACCTTC.